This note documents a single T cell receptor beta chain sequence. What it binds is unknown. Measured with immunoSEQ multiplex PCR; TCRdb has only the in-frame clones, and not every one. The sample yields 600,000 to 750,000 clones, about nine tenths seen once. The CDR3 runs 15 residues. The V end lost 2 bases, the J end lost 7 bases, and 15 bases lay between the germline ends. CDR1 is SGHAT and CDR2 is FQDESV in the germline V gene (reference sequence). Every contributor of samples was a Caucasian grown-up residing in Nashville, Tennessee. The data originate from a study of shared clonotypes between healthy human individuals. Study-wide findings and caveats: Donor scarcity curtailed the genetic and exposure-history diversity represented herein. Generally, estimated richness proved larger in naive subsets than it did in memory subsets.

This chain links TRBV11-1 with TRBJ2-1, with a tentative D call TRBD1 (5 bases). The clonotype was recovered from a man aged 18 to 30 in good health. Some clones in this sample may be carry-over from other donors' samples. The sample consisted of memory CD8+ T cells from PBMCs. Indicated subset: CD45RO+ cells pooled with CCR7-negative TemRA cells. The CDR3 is CASSLSKGLVNEQFF. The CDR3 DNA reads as TGTGCCAGCAGCTTATCCAAGGGGCTCGTGAATGAGCAGTTCTTC. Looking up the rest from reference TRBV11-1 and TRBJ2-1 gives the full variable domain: EAEVAQSPRYKITEKSQAVAFWCDPISGHATLYWYRQILGQGPELLVQFQDESVVDDSQLPKDRFSAERLKGVDSTLKIQPAELGDSAMYLCASSLSKGLVNEQFFGPGTRLTVL.